Sequencing of this TCR beta chain was carried out in a study of identifying expanded T cells in peripheral blood (dated by TCRdb to between 2018 and 2020). The study in broad terms: Technical replicates were generated by sequencing separate aliquots of the same genomic DNA pool, with four replicates compared pairwise. General study outcomes and caveats: Between technical replicates the binomial model flagged roughly 1.2 differentially abundant clones, whereas over roughly 2 weeks the binomial model flagged about 15 and over about four weeks about 19. Across all healthy-donor time intervals, the beta-binomial model significantly lowered both the number of clones called differentially abundant and the false-positive rate. Variance in clone template counts between approximately two-week samples significantly increased with total template count across all healthy donors. It was expected by the authors that biological variance in healthy repertoires might increase further over much longer intervals, such as months to years.

The immunoSEQ Assay, which relies on bias-controlled multiplex PCR amplification of genomic DNA, was used to profile TCRbeta CDR3 regions. The authors' analysis ran thus. To quantify the absolute abundance of each unique TCRbeta CDR3 region, the sequences were collapsed and filtered. Differential abundance was tested with two models: a binomial (Fisher-equivalent) model and a beta-binomial model that adds time-dependent variance fitted from healthy donors. Clones with fewer than 5 combined templates were removed, and differential abundance was called for clones with a Benjamini-Hochberg FDR below 0.01. The form v = (b*log(k)+a)^2 was used to model beta-binomial variance as a function of total template count across the two samples. TCRdb limited this immuneACCESS table to in-frame rearrangements with V and J called. A share of clones is missing; checked studies link under half to unresolved V genes, and the rest is unexplained. V and J calls and clone size are copied from that table; D and trimming were computed from the DNA. The sample contains some 76,000 clones, roughly 90% of them found a single time. The ten largest make up over 2.5% of the sample.

Based on the germline V gene (reference sequence), the CDR1 and CDR2 sequences are SEHNR and FQNEAQ. CDR3 length: 15 amino acids, cysteine to phenylalanine. Only CDR3 DNA remains: 45 bases, in frame from the first base. The junction carries 15 bases between V and J, which are trimmed by 4 bases and 4 bases respectively. A word on this clone: There is no known antigen for this receptor. The record has no base qualities; no much larger clone is one base away.

No immune events such as infections were documented for the healthy donors during the collection period. Healthy-donor blood repertoires served as a training cohort to calibrate time-dependent variance in a beta-binomial model of T-cell clone differential abundance. The training cohort included around 10 healthy donors, of whom 3 were female and 7 were male. On average the donors were around 44 years old, and their ages spanned roughly 29 to 70 years. Whole blood from each healthy donor was obtained from a commercial supplier and was collected at three time points around 2 weeks apart. For immunosequencing, genomic DNA was extracted from whole blood that had not been sorted.

The sequence was obtained from a person aged 18 to 70 in good health. The specimen sequenced was blood. Here the chain combines TRBV7-9 and TRBJ2-3; a weak D assignment points to TRBD2 (6 bases agree). The sequenced DNA is TGTGCCAGCAGCTCTTGGAGGGCCGGGGCAGATACGCAGTATTTT. It is translated as CASSSWRAGADTQYF.